Below are 9 T cell receptor beta chains sequenced from a single sample in a study of blood T cell repertoires in COVID-19. Sequenced by immunoSEQ multiplex PCR; TCRdb stores in-frame clones only, minus some. The table has some 190,000 clones, approximately 80% seen once; the top ten hold approximately 15%. Input material: PBMCs or T cells enriched from blood (not recorded which). These receptors all stem from a man aged 55 to 70 who had been exposed to COVID-19.

V and J are TRBV27 and TRBJ2-3, with TRBD2 matching over 12 bases. The CDR3 is made up of 17 amino acids. Germline CDR1 is MNHEY and CDR2 is SMNVEV (reference sequence). Trimming removed 5 bases from V and 3 bases from J; junction bases left unmatched: 9. The CDR3 loop reads CASSPILAGGPTDTQYF. The CDR3 DNA is TGTGCCAGCAGTCCGATTCTAGCGGGAGGGCCGACAGATACGCAGTATTTT.

The chain has TRBV27 and TRBJ1-6; TRBD1 agrees at 10 bases. CDR1 and CDR2 (germline): MNHEY, SMNVEV (reference sequence). V was clipped by 3 bases and J by 4 bases; unmatched bases: 3. This CDR3 comprises 16 residues. This chain's CDR3 is CASSFWDRGYNSPLHF. The CDR3 DNA reads TGTGCCAGCAGTTTTTGGGACAGGGGATATAATTCACCCCTCCACTTT.

This clone was found once. The chain couples TRBV11-3 to TRBJ2-7; D is possibly TRBD1 (6 bases). The CDR3 is made up of 13 amino acids. Germline values: CDR1 SGHNT, CDR2 YENEEA. Between the trimmed V and J ends, which lost 3 bases and 2 bases, there was a span of 8 bases. The CDR3 coding sequence is TGTGCCAGCAGCTTGACAGGAACCTACGAGCAGTACTTC. Translated, it gives CASSLTGTYEQYF.

This sequence joins TRBV4-2 and TRBJ2-7; 7 bases match TRBD2. The V gene end was trimmed by 3 bases and the J gene end by 2 bases; junction bases not matched to a gene: 10. Germline CDR1 and CDR2: LGHNA and YNFKEQ. The CDR3 runs to 16 residues. The CDR3 loop is CASSQYGGTLTYEQYF. DNA for the CDR3: TGTGCCAGCAGCCAGTACGGGGGGACTCTGACCTACGAGCAGTACTTC.

The chain carries TRBV7-3 and TRBJ2-5, with D perhaps TRBD1 (7 bases). This CDR3 has 16 residues. The germline CDR1 and CDR2 sequences are SGHTA and FQGTGA. Trimming shortened V by 1 base and J by 5 bases, and 17 bases separated the two germline ends. The CDR3 DNA sequence: TGTGCCAGCAGCTTAAATGGAGGGGGCTTGGGTGAGACCCAGTACTTC. It codes for CASSLNGGGLGETQYF.

V and J are TRBV7-2 and TRBJ2-7, with a weak D call TRBD1 (8 bases). CDR1 is SGHTA and CDR2 is FQGNSA in the germline V gene. The ends were cut back, 2 bases at V and 5 bases at J, with 19 bases in the middle. The CDR3 loop spans 16 amino acids. The CDR3 DNA is TGTGCCAGCAGCTTATGGGAAACAGGGGGGAGGGACGAGCAGTACTTC. Encoded protein: CASSLWETGGRDEQYF.

CDR3 sequence: CASSLAGAGPLNGQYF. CDR3 coding DNA: TGCGCCAGCAGCTTGGCCGGCGCAGGCCCGTTAAATGGGCAGTACTTC. The V and J genes are TRBV5-1 and TRBJ2-7; D gene uncertain. Trimming took 0 bases from V and 9 from J, leaving 22 bases between them. The germline V gene has CDR1 SGHRS and CDR2 YFSETQ. The CDR3 spans 16 residues.

The rearrangement joins TRBV10-3 to TRBJ2-7; 9 positions agree with TRBD2. Germline V gene lookup returns CDR1 ENHRY and CDR2 SYGVKD. The CDR3 totals 17 residues. V was clipped by 0 bases and J by 4 bases; unmatched bases: 10. The CDR3 region is CAISESGLAGEAYEQYF. In DNA form, the CDR3 reads TGTGCCATCAGTGAGTCGGGGTTAGCGGGAGAAGCGTACGAGCAGTACTTC.

The chain couples TRBV5-1 to TRBJ1-4; 10 nucleotides match TRBD1. The CDR3 totals 16 residues. Germline V gene lookup returns CDR1 SGHRS and CDR2 YFSETQ. V was clipped by 4 bases and J by 5 bases; unmatched bases: 8. The CDR3 is CASSRDRGAKNEKLFF. The CDR3 bases are TGCGCCAGCAGCCGGGACAGGGGAGCGAAAAATGAAAAACTGTTTTTT.